This T cell receptor (beta chain) was recorded in a study of OX40 agonist ivuxolimab in advanced cancers. Study details: Dosing consisted of intravenous ivuxolimab at 0.01 to 10 mg/kg every 2 weeks. Dose-escalation patients were diagnosed with hepatocellular carcinoma, melanoma, renal cell cancer or head and neck cancer. Eligibility rules accepted prior anti-PD-1, anti-PD-L1 or anti-CTLA-4 therapy, and 40% had some. Whole-study findings and limits: With doses of 0.1-3.0 mg/kg, partial responders showed among the lowest clonal expansion.

In regard to this clone: What it binds is not known.

Germline CDR1 reads SGHTA; CDR2 reads FQGNSA. With 4 bases removed from V and 5 bases from J, the gap between germline ends came to 14 bases. CDR3 length equals 15 residues. Measured with immunoSEQ multiplex PCR; TCRdb has only the in-frame clones, and not every one. The data show fewer than 65,000 clones, 87% seen once. Material: CD4+ or CD8+ T cells sorted from blood, obtained in a trial of the OX40 agonist ivuxolimab. The receptor comes from an adult with an advanced solid tumor such as melanoma, head and neck, liver or kidney cancer. The V gene is TRBV7-2, the J gene TRBJ1-4; D possibly corresponds to TRBD1 (5 bases). The CDR3: CASSSGYRRNEKLFF. The CDR3 DNA sequence: TGTGCCAGCAGCTCAGGCTACAGGAGGAATGAAAAACTGTTTTTT.